This T cell receptor (beta chain) was sequenced in a study of T cells in Graves' hyperthyroidism and ophthalmopathy. Study background: It was at initial diagnosis, before any treatment, that peripheral blood was collected.

RNA transcripts provided the source from which TCR beta CDR3 regions were amplified. The study used the HTBI primer set for a first-round RT-PCR of the TCR CDR3. TCRdb called the multiplex PCR reads again in MiXCR, with one record for every CDR3 protein. The sample yields 300,000 to 450,000 distinct CDR3 sequences, about a sixth seen once. The germline V gene encodes CDR1 MNHNS and CDR2 SASEGT. Unmatched junction bases numbered 6, after V lost 6 bases and J lost 7 bases. This CDR3 contains 14 residues. The sequence derives from a woman aged 30 to 39 with Graves' hyperthyroidism that later progressed to Graves' ophthalmopathy. The sequenced sample consisted of blood. The chain joins TRBV6-1 to TRBJ1-6, with TRBD1 matching 7 bases. CDR3 protein: CASSLTGANSPLHF. In nucleotides, the CDR3 is TGTGCCAGCAGCCTAACAGGGGCCAATTCACCCCTCCACTTT.